Below, one TCR beta chain is given with its context. The data were obtained in a study of T cell changes during pregnancy in multiple sclerosis. Sequenced by immunoSEQ multiplex PCR; TCRdb stores in-frame clones only, minus some. The repertoire consists of around 60,000 clones, with about 90% occurring once and the leading ten covering less than 3%. The CDR3 loop spans 15 amino acids. V lost 1 base and J lost 5; bases outside the gene matches: 3. The V gene's germline CDR1 is SGHTA and CDR2 FQGNSA. The rearrangement joins TRBV7-2 to TRBJ2-1; 9 positions agree with TRBD2. This sample comprised peripheral blood, obtained in the third trimester of pregnancy. This TCR was recovered from a female donor in good health, enrolled as a control in a pregnancy study. CDR3 nucleotides: TGTGCCAGCAGCTTAGGCGGGACTAGCAACAATGAGCAGTTCTTC. Encoded protein: CASSLGGTSNNEQFF.